Listed here are 25 T cell receptor beta chains from one sample, sequenced in a study of cytotoxic CD8 clonotypes in ibrutinib-treated CLL. Libraries were prepared by immunoSEQ multiplex PCR; TCRdb keeps only in-frame clonotypes and omits some of them. The table has 330,000 or so clones, over 55% seen once; the top ten hold just under 6.5%. The material sequenced was PBMCs, taken after 36 months of ibrutinib treatment. The receptors derive from a human donor with chronic lymphocytic leukemia.

V is TRBV7-6 and J is TRBJ2-7; 9 bases match TRBD1. From germline, CDR1 is SGHVS and CDR2 FNYEAQ. The ends lost 5 bases at V and 5 bases at J; junction bases unmatched: 10. This CDR3 is built from 15 residues. The CDR3: CASSPRDRETDEQYF. CDR3 DNA sequence: TGTGCCAGCAGCCCGAGGGACAGGGAGACGGACGAGCAGTACTTC.

This chain uses TRBV6-5 with TRBJ1-6, with D unclear. V lost 4 bases and J 7 bases, leaving 17 bases between the germline ends. CDR1 is MNHEY and CDR2 is SVGAGI in the germline V gene. The CDR3 has 16 residues. For the CDR3, the DNA is TGTGCCAGCAGTTTAGCGGTGGGGTCCTCCAATTCACCCCTCCACTTT. As protein: CASSLAVGSSNSPLHF.

This clone was recorded once. The rearrangement links TRBV7-8 to TRBJ2-3; D remains ambiguous. Germline lookup yields CDR1 SGHVS and CDR2 FQNEAQ. This CDR3 is 14 amino acids long. V gave up 7 bases and J gave up 6 bases, with 17 bases separating them. The chain's CDR3 is CASTLGRLLDTQYF. In DNA form, the CDR3 reads TGTGCCAGCACCCTCGGACGGCTTCTGGATACGCAGTATTTT.

This clone was observed a handful of times. This rearrangement joins TRBV18 to TRBJ2-7; perhaps TRBD1 as D (6 bases). Per germline, CDR1 KGHSH and CDR2 LQKENI. The germline V and J ends were trimmed by 3 bases and 1 base, with 19 bases remaining between them. The CDR3 has 17 amino acids. The DNA for the CDR3 is TGTGCCAGCTCACCGCAGAGTCACAGGGCAAGGTCCTACGAGCAGTACTTC. This gives the protein CASSPQSHRARSYEQYF. Supplemented by reference TRBV18 and TRBJ2-7, the full variable domain reads NAGVMQNPRHLVRRRGQEARLRCSPMKGHSHVYWYRQLPEEGLKFMVYLQKENIIDESGMPKERFSAEFPKEGPSILRIQQVVRGDSAAYFCASSPQSHRARSYEQYFGPGTRLTVT.

This clone was seen only once. The chain links TRBV7-6 to TRBJ2-1, with 11 bases matching TRBD2. This CDR3 comprises 16 residues. V lost 5 bases, J lost 4 bases, and 7 bases stayed unmatched. Germline assignment: CDR1 SGHVS and CDR2 FNYEAQ. The DNA of the CDR3 is TGTGCCAGCAGCCCCCCGGGACTAGCGGTATACAATGAGCAGTTCTTC. As protein: CASSPPGLAVYNEQFF.

The rearrangement links TRBV6-6 to TRBJ2-7; D uncertain. CDR1 is MNHNY, CDR2 SVGAGI, per germline (reference sequence). Between the trimmed V and J ends, which lost 0 bases and 5 bases, there was a span of 8 bases. The CDR3 runs to 13 residues. CDR3 loop: CASSYSSGDEQYF. The CDR3 DNA is TGTGCCAGCAGTTACTCGAGTGGGGACGAGCAGTACTTC.

The chain has TRBV4-1 and TRBJ2-7; a weak D match, TRBD2 (6 bases). Germline lookup yields CDR1 MGHRA and CDR2 YSYEKL. V shed 4 bases and J shed 7 bases, with 11 bases lying between them. CDR3 size: 12 residues. The CDR3 nucleotides are TGCGCCAGCAGCCCCCGGGGAGGTGAGCAGTACTTC. Translated: CASSPRGGEQYF.

J is TRBJ2-3 and V is TRBV5-1; D possibly uses TRBD1 or TRBD2 (5 bases each). The germline gives CDR1 SGHRS, CDR2 YFSETQ. The V end was cut by 4 bases, the J end by 0 bases, with 15 bases between. The CDR3 sequence is 16 residues long. The CDR3, as DNA: TGCGCCAGCAGCCCCTTGAGGGGATTCAGCACAGATACGCAGTATTTT. It specifies CASSPLRGFSTDTQYF.

The chain has TRBV5-1 and TRBJ2-7; 12 nucleotides line up with TRBD2. Unmatched junction bases numbered 3, after V lost 4 bases and J lost 1 base. Germline values: CDR1 SGHRS, CDR2 YFSETQ. This CDR3 is 15 amino acids long. CDR3 in DNA: TGCGCCAGCAGCCCTAGCGGGAGGGAATCCTACGAGCAGTACTTC. Residues: CASSPSGRESYEQYF.

This clone has more than one count but fewer than ten. The chain links TRBV21-1 to TRBJ2-2; the tabulated D call, TRBD2, remains unverified against the DNA. TRBV21-1 is a pseudogene segment. The CDR3 is 15 amino acids. Here the CDR3 DNA reads TGTGCCAGCAGCCCGTTCTGGACTGCGTGTGGGGAGCTGTTTTTT. Protein sequence: CASSPFWTACGELFF.

V and J are TRBV29-1 and TRBJ2-1; D is undetermined. Trimming pared 5 bases from V and 1 base from J, leaving 6 bases between. The CDR3 is made up of 12 amino acids. Germline V gene data show CDR1 as SQVTM and CDR2 as ANQGSEA. CDR3 in amino acids: CSVFSSYNEQFF. CDR3 coding DNA: TGCAGCGTTTTTAGTTCCTACAATGAGCAGTTCTTC.

V and J are TRBV9 and TRBJ2-7; TRBD1 aligns across 8 bases. CDR1 and CDR2 from the germline V gene are SGDLS and YYNGEE. The CDR3 loop spans 16 amino acids. J lost 4 bases, V lost 0 bases, and 9 bases had no gene match. The CDR3, as DNA: TGTGCCAGCAGCGTAGGTGTCTCCGACAGGGGTTACGAGCAGTACTTC. Translated, it gives CASSVGVSDRGYEQYF. The whole variable domain, filled in from reference TRBV9 and TRBJ2-7, reads DSGVTQTPKHLITATGQRVTLRCSPRSGDLSVYWYQQSLDQGLQFLIQYYNGEERAKGNILERFSAQQFPDLHSELNLSSLELGDSALYFCASSVGVSDRGYEQYFGPGTRLTVT.

The chain combines TRBV28 with TRBJ2-4; TRBD1 might be the D (7 bases). The CDR3 runs 12 residues. Trimming took 6 bases from V and 9 from J, leaving 12 bases between them. Germline CDR1 and CDR2: MDHEN and SYDVKM. The CDR3 loop reads CASRPEGAIQYF. The CDR3, as DNA: TGTGCCAGCAGACCGGAGGGGGCCATTCAGTACTTC.

This clone has only a few counts. The chain employs TRBV18 and TRBJ2-7; D remains ambiguous. The CDR3 totals 14 residues. In germline, CDR1 is KGHSH, CDR2 LQKENI. Deletions cut 1 base from V and 2 bases from J, with 9 bases between. CDR3 DNA sequence: TGTGCCAGCTCACCACTGGCGGCGCCCTACGAGCAGTACTTC. This gives the protein CASSPLAAPYEQYF.

The J gene is TRBJ2-3, the V gene TRBV2; D unresolved. The length of the CDR3 is 10 residues. The germline V and J ends were trimmed by 10 bases and 6 bases, with 8 bases remaining between them. Per germline, CDR1 SNHLY and CDR2 FYNNEI. This CDR3 reads CATQVDTQYF. DNA of the CDR3: TGTGCCACCCAAGTGGATACGCAGTATTTT. Full variable domain (missing parts from reference TRBV2 and TRBJ2-3): EPEVTQTPSHQVTQMGQEVILRCVPISNHLYFYWYRQILGQKVEFLVSFYNNEISEKSEIFDDQFSVERPDGSNFTLKIRSTKLEDSAMYFCATQVDTQYFGPGTRLTVL.

This clone turned up a few times. CDR3 region: CAISDNRSQFF. CDR3 sequence (DNA): TGTGCCATCAGTGATAACAGGTCGCAGTTCTTC. The gene calls are TRBV10-3 and TRBJ2-1; the D gene is possibly TRBD1 (5 bases). CDR3 length: 11 residues. Germline loops: CDR1 ENHRY, CDR2 SYGVKD. Trimming shortened V by 3 bases and J by 12 bases, and 9 bases separated the two germline ends.

The V and J genes are TRBV5-1 and TRBJ2-3; tentative D call: TRBD1 (5 bases). The V gene lost 4 bases and the J gene lost 0 bases, with 12 bases spanning the gap. The germline V gene encodes CDR1 SGHRS and CDR2 YFSETQ. The CDR3 spans 15 residues. The chain's CDR3 is CASSPGHLSTDTQYF. The CDR3 DNA reads as TGCGCCAGCAGCCCAGGACACCTTAGCACAGATACGCAGTATTTT.

This clone has a handful of counts. The J gene is TRBJ2-4, the V gene TRBV9; TRBD1 or TRBD2 may be the D gene (6 bases each). CDR1 and CDR2 from the germline V gene are SGDLS and YYNGEE. The V end lost 4 bases, the J end lost 5 bases, and 16 bases lay between the germline ends. This CDR3 is built from 15 residues. CDR3 loop: CASSPRGQGENIQYF. CDR3 nucleotides: TGTGCCAGCAGCCCACGGGGGCAGGGCGAAAACATTCAGTACTTC. Full variable domain (remainder filled in from reference TRBV9 and TRBJ2-4): DSGVTQTPKHLITATGQRVTLRCSPRSGDLSVYWYQQSLDQGLQFLIQYYNGEERAKGNILERFSAQQFPDLHSELNLSSLELGDSALYFCASSPRGQGENIQYFGAGTRLSVL.

This clone was counted once. This rearrangement joins TRBV5-1 to TRBJ2-3, with 8 bases matching TRBD2. V shed 3 bases, J shed 3 bases, and the junction held 9 bases outside the gene matches. Per germline, CDR1 SGHRS and CDR2 YFSETQ. This CDR3 comprises 16 residues. The CDR3 coding sequence is TGCGCCAGCAGCTCGCGGGGGGTCCTTATTACAGATACGCAGTATTTT. Translation: CASSSRGVLITDTQYF.

The V call is TRBV15, the J call TRBJ2-2, with unresolved D. The germline V and J ends were trimmed by 0 bases and 5 bases, with 10 bases remaining between them. The CDR3 loop spans 15 amino acids. Germline V gene sequence: CDR1 LNHNV, CDR2 YYDKDF (reference sequence). The CDR3 nucleotides are TGTGCCACCAGCAGAGATCGGGCCGGAACCGGGGAGCTGTTTTTT. Its protein product is CATSRDRAGTGELFF.

The chain employs TRBV11-2 and TRBJ1-4, with TRBD1 as a possible D gene (6 bases). The V end lost 3 bases, the J end lost 4 bases, and 12 bases lay between the germline ends. CDR3 size: 15 residues. CDR1 and CDR2 from the germline V gene are SGHAT and FQNNGV. The CDR3 DNA is TGTGCCAGCAGCTTGCGTACAGGGAGTAATGAAAAACTGTTTTTT. Translating gives CASSLRTGSNEKLFF.

This clone was recorded a few times. The chain employs TRBV11-2 and TRBJ2-7; 9 bases are a match to TRBD1. Germline CDR1 and CDR2: SGHAT and FQNNGV. There are 15 residues in the CDR3. V was pared by 4 bases and J by 0 bases, with 4 bases of the junction left unmatched. The CDR3 reads CASSWATGGSYEQYF. The DNA for the CDR3 is TGTGCCAGCAGCTGGGCGACAGGGGGCTCCTACGAGCAGTACTTC.

In its sample, this clone was seen a few times. The chain employs TRBV11-1 and TRBJ2-1; D possibly corresponds to TRBD2 (6 bases). CDR3 length: 13 amino acids. CDR1 and CDR2 from the germline V gene are SGHAT and FQDESV (reference sequence). Deletions cut 1 base from V and 9 bases from J, with 10 bases between. This CDR3 reads CASSLERSGEQFF. CDR3 nucleotides: TGTGCCAGCAGCTTAGAACGTAGCGGTGAGCAGTTCTTC.

Notes on this clone: At the DNA level, this CDR3 is encoded by other sequences in the same sample as well. The chain links TRBV29-1 to TRBJ2-7; 13 bases match TRBD2. V lost 7 bases and J lost 4; bases outside the gene matches: 4. The length of the CDR3 is 13 residues. The germline CDR1 and CDR2 sequences are SQVTM and ANQGSEA. The CDR3 nucleotides read TGCAGCGCCAGGACTAGCGGGAGTTACGAGCAGTACTTC. Amino acid sequence: CSARTSGSYEQYF.

This clone came up a few times. This chain uses TRBV19 with TRBJ1-6; tentatively, D is TRBD1 (5 bases). Germline values: CDR1 LNHDA, CDR2 SQIVND (reference sequence). Trimming pared 8 bases from V and 9 bases from J, leaving 11 bases between. The CDR3 length is 12 residues. CDR3 DNA: TGTGCCAGTGGGGGGGGAAGTTCACCCCTCCACTTT. Translating gives CASGGGSSPLHF.